This note documents a single T cell receptor (beta chain) sequence. These data are taken from a study of shared clonotypes between healthy human individuals. In the study overall: A few men and a couple of women, aged 18 to 49, were donors.

Repertoires were generated with immunoSEQ multiplex PCR, while TCRdb's copy carries only in-frame clones and drops some. The top ten clones hold around 24% of a sample with hundreds of thousands of clones, roughly 92% of them seen once. The naive CD8 population came from CD45RO-negative cells selected for CCR7, without terminally differentiated effector memory CD45RA+ cells. Specimen: naive CD8+ T cells sorted from blood. This sequence was found in a man between 25 and 39 years old in good health.

CDR3 protein: CASSHKWTGGENGPDTQYF. As DNA, the CDR3 is TGTGCCAGCAGCCATAAATGGACAGGGGGGGAAAACGGCCCAGATACGCAGTATTTT. This rearrangement joins TRBV7-9 to TRBJ2-3, with 10 positions matching TRBD1. Germline V CDR1 and CDR2: SEHNR, FQNEAQ (reference sequence). The CDR3 sequence is 19 residues long. The V and J ends lost 5 bases and 4 bases, in that order; junction bases with no gene match: 18.